The T cell receptor (beta chain) under discussion was sequenced for a study of blood T cell repertoires in COVID-19. Across the whole study: The origin of the acute and convalescent COVID-19 samples was the United States, Italy and Spain. The analysed material was cDNA or gDNA that came from T cells, B-cell-depleted T cells, or PBMCs.

Data came from immunoSEQ multiplex PCR; TCRdb stores just in-frame clones and leaves some out. The repertoire holds under 200,000 clones, with about four fifths as singletons. This CDR3 is 14 amino acids long. Germline CDR1 reads MNHEY; CDR2 reads SMNVEV (reference sequence). V was pared by 3 bases and J by 4 bases, with 4 bases of the junction left unmatched. This clone was detected a few times. The chain combines TRBV27 with TRBJ2-3, with 7 nucleotides matching TRBD2. Sequencing used peripheral blood. This receptor was identified in a woman older than 75 with acute or convalescent COVID-19. Here the CDR3 reads CASSLMREPDTQYF. CDR3 sequence (DNA): TGTGCCAGCAGTTTGATGCGGGAGCCAGATACGCAGTATTTT.